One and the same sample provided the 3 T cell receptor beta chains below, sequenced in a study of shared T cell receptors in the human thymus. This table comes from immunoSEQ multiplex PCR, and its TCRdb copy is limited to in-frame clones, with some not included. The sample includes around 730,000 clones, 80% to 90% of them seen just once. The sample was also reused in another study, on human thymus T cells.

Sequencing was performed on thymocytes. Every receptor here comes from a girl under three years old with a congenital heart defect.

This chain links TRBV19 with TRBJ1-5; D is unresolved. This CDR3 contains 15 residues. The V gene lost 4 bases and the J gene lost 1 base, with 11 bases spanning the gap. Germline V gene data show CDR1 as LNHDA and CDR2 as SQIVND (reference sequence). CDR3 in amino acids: CASSKSGRSNQPQHF. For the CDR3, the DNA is TGTGCCAGTAGTAAGTCCGGGAGAAGCAATCAGCCCCAGCATTTT.

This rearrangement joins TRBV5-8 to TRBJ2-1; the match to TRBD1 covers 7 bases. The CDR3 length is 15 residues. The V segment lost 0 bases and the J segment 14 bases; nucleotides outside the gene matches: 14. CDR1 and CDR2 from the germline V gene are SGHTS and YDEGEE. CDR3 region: CASSLAIVRGRVEFF. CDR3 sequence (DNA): TGTGCCAGCAGCTTGGCAATAGTGAGGGGGCGAGTAGAGTTCTTC.

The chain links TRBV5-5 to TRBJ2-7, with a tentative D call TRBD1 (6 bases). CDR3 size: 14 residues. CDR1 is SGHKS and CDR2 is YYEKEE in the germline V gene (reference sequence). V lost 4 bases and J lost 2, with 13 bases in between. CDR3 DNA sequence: TGTGCCAGCAGCACCGGACAGAAGGCCTACGAGCAGTACTTC. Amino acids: CASSTGQKAYEQYF.